The 8 T cell receptor beta chains given below trace back to one sample, sequenced in a study of cytomegalovirus exposure and HLA in healthy donors. The repertoire was sequenced with immunoSEQ multiplex PCR; TCRdb's copy has only in-frame clones and lacks some. The table has some 110,000 clones, 94% seen once. The sequencing sample was made of PBMCs. The receptors derive from a woman between 18 and 30 years old in good health and CMV-seronegative.

The chain carries TRBV7-2 and TRBJ1-3; no clear D gene. Germline V gene lookup returns CDR1 SGHTA and CDR2 FQGNSA. Trimming cost V 0 bases and J 0 bases, with 3 bases left between them. The CDR3 is 14 amino acids. CDR3 protein: CASSLALSGNTIYF. CDR3 nucleotide sequence: TGTGCCAGCAGCTTAGCCCTCTCTGGAAACACCATATATTTT. Filled out from reference TRBV7-2 and TRBJ1-3, the complete variable domain reads GAGVSQSPSNKVTEKGKDVELRCDPISGHTALYWYRQSLGQGLEFLIYFQGNSAPDKSGLPSDRFSAERTGGSVSTLTIQRTQQEDSAVYLCASSLALSGNTIYFGEGSWLTVV.

The chain recombines TRBV4-1 with TRBJ2-1; 7 positions match TRBD2. This CDR3 is built from 13 residues. The J segment lost 7 bases and the V segment lost 5 bases, leaving 5 bases of the junction unmatched. Germline CDR1 and CDR2: MGHRA and YSYEKL. Written as DNA, the CDR3 is TGCGCCAGCAGCTCCCAAGCGGGGAATGAGCAGTTCTTC. It yields the protein CASSSQAGNEQFF.

V gene TRBV5-5 combines with J gene TRBJ2-7; TRBD2 matches 11 bases. The CDR3 runs to 17 residues. After removal of 5 bases from V and 6 bases from J, the junction contained 16 bases not matched to a gene. CDR1 and CDR2 from the germline V gene are SGHKS and YYEKEE (reference sequence). The CDR3: CASSSADRVAGGPEQYF. The CDR3 bases are TGTGCCAGCAGTAGTGCTGATCGGGTAGCGGGGGGGCCCGAGCAGTACTTC.

The genes are TRBV9 and TRBJ2-1, with TRBD2 matching 10 bases. The V gene end was trimmed by 4 bases and the J gene end by 4 bases; junction bases not matched to a gene: 29. In germline, CDR1 is SGDLS, CDR2 YYNGEE. The CDR3 runs to 23 residues. CDR3 nucleotides: TGTGCCAGCAGCCTCCGGAAGGAGGGTCCTAGCGGGGGCCACGATCGACAATACAATGAGCAGTTCTTC. It codes for CASSLRKEGPSGGHDRQYNEQFF.

This sequence joins TRBV2 and TRBJ2-3; maybe TRBD1 (5 bases). The CDR3 is 13 residues long. V was trimmed by 1 base and J by 4 bases, leaving 6 bases between them. Looked up from germline, CDR1 is SNHLY and CDR2 is FYNNEI. CDR3 bases: TGTGCCAGCAGTGAAGAGGGGCCAGATACGCAGTATTTT. It yields the protein CASSEEGPDTQYF.

The chain recombines TRBV28 with TRBJ2-5, with TRBD2 identical over 7 bases. Germline CDR1 reads MDHEN; CDR2 reads SYDVKM. J was trimmed by 8 bases and V by 6 bases; bases with no gene match: 6. CDR3 length equals 12 residues. This CDR3 is CASRGGTGTQYF. In DNA form, the CDR3 reads TGTGCCAGCAGGGGGGGGACCGGAACCCAGTACTTC.

In its sample, this clone was seen a few times. The chain links TRBV30 to TRBJ2-1, with D perhaps matching TRBD2 (6 bases). This CDR3 has 15 residues. V was cut by 3 bases and J by 6 bases, with 18 bases left in between. CDR1 and CDR2 from the germline V gene are GTSNPN and SVGIG (reference sequence). CDR3 nucleotide sequence: TGTGCCTGGAGAGCCGCCATCCGGGACTCCAATGAGCAGTTCTTC. This sequence encodes CAWRAAIRDSNEQFF. Looking up the rest from reference TRBV30 and TRBJ2-1 gives the full variable domain: SQTIHQWPATLVQPVGSPLSLECTVEGTSNPNLYWYRQAAGRGLQLLFYSVGIGQISSEVPQNLSASRPQDRQFILSSKKLLLSDSGFYLCAWRAAIRDSNEQFFGPGTRLTVL.

The CDR3 sequence is CASSLVGYEQYF. DNA for the CDR3: TGTGCCAGCAGCTTGGTCGGCTACGAGCAGTACTTC. This chain connects TRBV7-9 to TRBJ2-7; D uncertain. CDR3 length: 12 amino acids. The germline V and J ends were trimmed by 3 bases and 3 bases, with 6 bases remaining between them. Germline CDR1 is SEHNR and CDR2 is FQNEAQ (reference sequence).